This TCR beta chain was sequenced in a study of cytomegalovirus exposure and HLA in healthy donors. General study findings and limits: A later analysis by the authors found several of the most significant clusters apparently linked to common viral pathogens. Rarity characterized most TCR sequences, yet some public TCRs appeared in many donors. With later analysis, a missense DCLRE1C variant became linked to TCR beta V- and J-gene trimming.

As for this clone: Its target is not known.

Germline trimming cut 4 bases from V and 7 bases from J; bases unmatched to any gene: 14. The length of the CDR3 is 17 residues. Germline V gene lookup returns CDR1 SGDLS and CDR2 YYNGEE. PCR was performed using 60 Vbeta and 13 Jbeta primers. The repertoire was sequenced with immunoSEQ multiplex PCR; TCRdb's copy has only in-frame clones and lacks some. Here the sample spans 120,000 or so clones, 70% to 85% being singletons. The sequence derives from a woman in her 50s in good health and CMV-seronegative. This rearrangement joins TRBV9 to TRBJ2-1; 10 positions agree with TRBD2. Material: PBMCs. The CDR3 DNA reads as TGTGCCAGCAGCTTTAGCGGGAGGACCTTACAATGGAATGAGCAGTTCTTC. Translating gives CASSFSGRTLQWNEQFF.